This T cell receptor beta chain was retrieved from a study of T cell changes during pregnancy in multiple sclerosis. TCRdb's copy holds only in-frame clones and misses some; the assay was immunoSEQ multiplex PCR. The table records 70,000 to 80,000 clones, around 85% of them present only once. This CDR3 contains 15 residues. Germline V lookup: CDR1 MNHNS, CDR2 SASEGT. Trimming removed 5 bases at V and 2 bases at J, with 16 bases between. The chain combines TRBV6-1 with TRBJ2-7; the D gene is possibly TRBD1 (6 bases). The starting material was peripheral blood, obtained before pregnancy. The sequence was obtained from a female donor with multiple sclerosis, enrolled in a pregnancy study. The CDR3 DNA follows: TGTGCCAGCAGTACCTATCCCCAGGGGACCTACGAGCAGTACTTC. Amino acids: CASSTYPQGTYEQYF.